Following are 28 T cell receptor beta chains from one sample sequenced in a study of post-analysis software for immune sequencing data. Study conclusions and caveats: TRBV5-6, TRBV5-1 and TRBV20-1 belonged to a set of roughly 5 TRBV segments that were more frequent in patients than controls.

The TCR beta cDNA libraries carried unique molecular identifiers. TCRdb re-analysed the PCR reads in MiXCR, keeping a single row per CDR3 protein. The data show roughly 700,000 distinct CDR3 sequences, 25% to 30% seen once. The antigens for these receptors are not known. The sequenced sample consisted of blood. The source is a girl under 18 with multiple sclerosis.

This clonotype was detected ten times or more. In nucleotides, the CDR3 is TGCAGCGTTGCCGGTGGGACGGGGAAAGAGACCCAGTACTTC. Translation: CSVAGGTGKETQYF. This sequence joins TRBV29-1 and TRBJ2-5, with D perhaps assigned TRBD1 or TRBD2 (5 bases each). The germline gives CDR1 SQVTM, CDR2 ANQGSEA. Trimming stripped 4 bases from V and 3 bases from J, with 15 bases between. CDR3 length: 14 amino acids.

The chain is built from TRBV27 and TRBJ2-5, with 11 bases fitting TRBD2. Trimming cost V 9 bases and J 5 bases; bases outside gene matches: 5. This CDR3 contains 13 residues. CDR1 is MNHEY and CDR2 is SMNVEV in the germline V gene (reference sequence). The CDR3 region is CARTSGVSETQYF. The DNA for the CDR3 is TGTGCCAGGACTAGCGGGGTTTCTGAGACCCAGTACTTC.

This clonotype was counted once. The junction departs from germline at one end; a sequencing error may be responsible. This chain links TRBV27 with TRBJ2-3; D call uncertain. Germline CDR1 and CDR2: MNHEY and SMNVEV (reference sequence). The CDR3 loop spans 13 amino acids. DNA for the CDR3: TGTGCCTGCAGTTTAGTAGCCACAGATACGCAGAATTTT. This translates into CACSLVATDTQNF.

The chain joins TRBV6-1 to TRBJ1-1, with D unresolved. Germline CDR1 is MNHNS and CDR2 is SASEGT. The V end lost 4 bases, the J end lost 4 bases, and 10 bases lay between the germline ends. The CDR3 runs 13 residues. In DNA, the CDR3 is TGTGCCAGCAGTGGAAGCAGGAGCACTGAAGCTTTCTTT. This codes for CASSGSRSTEAFF.

The genes are TRBV11-2 and TRBJ2-1, with 9 bases that match TRBD1. V shed 5 bases, J shed 5 bases, and the junction held 10 bases outside the gene matches. This CDR3 region has 16 residues. Looked up from germline, CDR1 is SGHAT and CDR2 is FQNNGV. CDR3 bases: TGTGCCAGCAGCCGAACCGCGGGACAGGGAGACAATGAGCAGTTCTTC. It specifies CASSRTAGQGDNEQFF.

Only a few counts were recorded for this clonotype. The chain links TRBV12-3 or TRBV12-4 to TRBJ2-1; TRBD2 is a possible D gene (5 bases). This CDR3 region has 14 residues. The ends were cut back, 4 bases at V and 4 bases at J, with 11 bases in the middle. CDR3 sequence reads: CASSSSGIYNEQFF. The DNA of the CDR3 is TGTGCCAGCAGTTCCTCCGGGATATACAATGAGCAGTTCTTC.

The chain is built from TRBV9 and TRBJ2-2, with D perhaps being TRBD1 or TRBD2 (5 bases each). Germline V gene lookup returns CDR1 SGDLS and CDR2 YYNGEE. CDR3 length equals 14 residues. Trimming shortened V by 0 bases and J by 7 bases, and 10 bases separated the two germline ends. The CDR3 protein is CASSVDGADGELFF. The DNA for the CDR3 is TGTGCCAGCAGCGTAGACGGGGCGGACGGGGAGCTGTTTTTT.

This clonotype occurred a few times. This chain connects TRBV3-1 to TRBJ1-5; the D gene is possibly TRBD1 (5 bases). Germline-derived CDR1 and CDR2 are LGHDT and YNNKEL (reference sequence). The CDR3 extends over 17 amino acids. The V and J ends lost 1 base and 0 bases respectively, with 13 bases between them. As DNA, the CDR3 is TGTGCCAGCAGCCAAGGAAGGGGACGGTATAGCAATCAGCCCCAGCATTTT. Residues: CASSQGRGRYSNQPQHF.

This clonotype was observed a handful of times. The chain is built from TRBV5-1 and TRBJ2-3, with 9 bases lining up with TRBD1. V lost 1 base and J lost 4; bases outside the gene matches: 4. CDR1 and CDR2 from the germline V gene are SGHRS and YFSETQ. The CDR3 sequence is 15 residues long. CDR3 bases: TGCGCCAGCAGCTTGACAGGGGGCGTCCCAGATACGCAGTATTTT. Its protein product is CASSLTGGVPDTQYF.

This clonotype occurred a few times. V gene TRBV24-1 combines with J gene TRBJ2-1; D unclear. Per the germline V gene, CDR1 is KGHDR and CDR2 is SFDVKD. Trimming took off 5 bases at V and 2 bases at J, with 6 bases between the two ends. This CDR3 has 13 amino acids. The CDR3 reads CATSVEPYNEQFF. The CDR3, as DNA: TGTGCCACCAGTGTGGAACCCTACAATGAGCAGTTCTTC.

With respect to this clonotype: The junction differs from germline at one of its ends, possibly a read error. The chain joins TRBV7-9 to TRBJ2-6; D possibly corresponds to TRBD2 (5 bases). Germline V gene data show CDR1 as SEHNR and CDR2 as FQNEAQ (reference sequence). There are 17 residues in the CDR3. As DNA, the CDR3 is TGTGCCAGCAGCCCCCGGGGAAGCAGCTCTGGAGCCAACGTCCTGACTTTC. Protein product: CASSPRGSSSGANVLTF.

This chain joins TRBV20-1 and TRBJ1-2; D unresolved. From germline, CDR1 is DFQATT and CDR2 SNEGSKA (reference sequence). The CDR3 sequence is 12 residues long. Trimming shortened V by 6 bases and J by 3 bases, and 11 bases separated the two germline ends. CDR3 bases: TGCAGTGCCCGGAGGGATCACTATGGCTACACCTTC. This gives the protein CSARRDHYGYTF.

CDR3 in DNA: TGTGCCAGCAACCATGGGGGGGCCGAAACTGAAGCTTTCTTT. It translates to CASNHGGAETEAFF. V is TRBV25-1 and J is TRBJ1-1, with a tentative D call TRBD1 (6 bases). The CDR3 length is 14 residues. Per germline, CDR1 MGHDK and CDR2 SYGVNS. Trimming removed 7 bases from V and 5 bases from J, with 17 bases in between.

This clonotype was picked up a small number of times. The V call is TRBV29-1, the J call TRBJ2-5; 10 bases are shared with TRBD1. With 6 bases clipped from V and 6 bases from J, the junction kept 10 bases outside the gene matches. CDR1 is SQVTM and CDR2 is ANQGSEA in the germline V gene. The CDR3 consists of 14 residues. CDR3 region: CSVKTGTGVKTQYF. DNA of the CDR3: TGCAGCGTGAAGACCGGGACAGGGGTAAAGACCCAGTACTTC.

This clonotype has just a few counts. The chain employs TRBV6-5 and TRBJ2-1; D tentatively fits TRBD1 or TRBD2 (5 bases each). CDR1 and CDR2 (germline): MNHEY, SVGAGI. Trimming left V 6 bases short and J 10 bases short, with 25 bases between. This CDR3 is built from 16 residues. CDR3: CASRNPGGFRPHEQFF. For the CDR3, the DNA is TGTGCCAGCAGGAATCCTGGGGGTTTTAGACCTCACGAGCAGTTCTTC.

The CDR3 sequence is CSRSGSAGTDTQYF. CDR3 nucleotides: TGCAGTAGAAGCGGTAGCGCCGGCACAGATACGCAGTATTTT. V and J are TRBV20-1 and TRBJ2-3, with D maybe TRBD2 (5 bases). V dropped 8 bases and J dropped 1 base, with 16 bases sitting between them. CDR3 length: 14 amino acids. Germline CDR1 reads DFQATT; CDR2 reads SNEGSKA (reference sequence).

The J gene is TRBJ1-5, the V gene TRBV12-3 or TRBV12-4; 7 nucleotides line up with TRBD1. Germline trimming cut 4 bases from V and 4 bases from J; bases unmatched to any gene: 10. CDR3 length equals 16 residues. The CDR3 sequence is CASSSNKDRENQPQHF. DNA for the CDR3: TGTGCCAGCAGTTCGAATAAAGACAGGGAAAATCAGCCCCAGCATTTT.

Of note for this clonotype: One end of the junction is discordant with germline, which a read error may explain. The J gene is TRBJ2-4, the V gene TRBV2, with a possible D match to TRBD1 (6 bases). Germline V gene lookup returns CDR1 SNHLY and CDR2 FYNNEI. CDR3 size: 16 residues. The CDR3 sequence is CATQGFSDLAKNIQDF. The CDR3 coding sequence is TGTGCCACCCAGGGGTTCTCGGATCTAGCCAAAAACATTCAGGACTTC.

Comments on this clonotype: The junction differs from germline at one of its ends, possibly a read error. V is TRBV10-3 and J is TRBJ2-3; D is perhaps TRBD2 (6 bases). The CDR3 consists of 13 residues. Germline-derived CDR1 and CDR2 are ENHRY and SYGVKD. In DNA form, the CDR3 reads TGTGCCATCAACCCGGGACTCACAGATGCGCAGTATTTT. Translation: CAINPGLTDAQYF.

This clonotype occurred a few times. The chain has TRBV20-1 and TRBJ1-1; no firm D call. Trimming cost V 1 base and J 10 bases, with 10 bases left between them. CDR1 and CDR2 (germline): DFQATT, SNEGSKA (reference sequence). The CDR3 contains 11 residues. CDR3 amino acids: CSARAVGRAFF. CDR3 nucleotide sequence: TGCAGTGCTAGAGCCGTGGGGAGAGCTTTCTTT.

The chain carries TRBV4-3 and TRBJ2-3; TRBD2 agrees at 15 bases. V was pared by 3 bases and J by 3 bases, with 4 bases of the junction left unmatched. The CDR3 spans 17 residues. Germline V gene data show CDR1 as LGHNA and CDR2 as YSLEER. The CDR3 loop is CASSQGTSGRRTDTQYF. DNA of the CDR3: TGCGCCAGCAGCCAGGGGACTAGCGGGAGGCGGACAGATACGCAGTATTTT.

This clonotype was seen a few times. J is TRBJ2-1 and V is TRBV5-6; 14 positions match TRBD2. Germline CDR1 SGHDT, CDR2 YYEEEE. CDR3 length: 16 residues. The trim removed 4 bases at V and 7 bases at J, leaving 7 bases unmatched. The CDR3 region has the DNA TGTGCCAGCAGCCTGGGAGGGACTAGCGGGAGTAATGAGCAGTTCTTC. It codes for CASSLGGTSGSNEQFF.

The V call is TRBV24-1, the J call TRBJ2-1; D remains ambiguous. Looked up from germline, CDR1 is KGHDR and CDR2 is SFDVKD. This CDR3 comprises 16 residues. V lost 0 bases, J lost 9 bases, and 17 bases lay in between. The CDR3 region has the DNA TGTGCCACCAGTGATTTGCAACGTGGACCTAAGGGTGAGCAGTTCTTC. Protein product: CATSDLQRGPKGEQFF.

Worth noting for this clonotype: Compared with germline, one end of the junction differs, possibly owing to a read error. The genes are TRBV7-2 and TRBJ1-6; 8 bases line up with TRBD1. The CDR3 is 14 residues long. The germline V gene has CDR1 SGHTA and CDR2 FQGNSA. The CDR3 DNA reads as TGTGCCAACAGCCCAAGGACAGGGAATTCACCCCTCCACTTT. Translating it yields CANSPRTGNSPLHF.

This clonotype was observed a handful of times. The chain employs TRBV27 and TRBJ2-1, with 9 bases aligning to TRBD2. CDR1 MNHEY and CDR2 SMNVEV come from the germline V gene (reference sequence). The V segment lost 3 bases and the J segment 0 bases; nucleotides outside the gene matches: 3. CDR3 size: 16 residues. The CDR3 here is CASSLASGTSYNEQFF. CDR3 coding DNA: TGTGCCAGCAGTTTGGCTAGCGGGACCTCCTACAATGAGCAGTTCTTC.

In regard to this clonotype: A much bigger clone sits one base away, suggesting this may be a read error. The gene calls are TRBV29-1 and TRBJ2-5; D is unclear. The CDR3 spans 13 residues. The germline V gene encodes CDR1 SQVTM and CDR2 ANQGSEA. CDR3 nucleotides: TGCGGCTCAATCCGCTTTAAACAAGAGACCCAGTACTTC. Its translation is CGSIRFKQETQYF.

V and J are TRBV20-1 and TRBJ2-3, with D possibly TRBD2 on 5 matching bases. Trimming stripped 3 bases from V and 3 bases from J, with 16 bases between. This CDR3 comprises 15 residues. Germline V gene sequence: CDR1 DFQATT, CDR2 SNEGSKA (reference sequence). This chain's CDR3 is CSASDPSLATDTQYF. The DNA of the CDR3 is TGCAGTGCTAGTGACCCGAGCCTAGCAACAGATACGCAGTATTTT.

The chain uses TRBV5-1 and TRBJ2-7, with a possible D match to TRBD2 (7 bases). This CDR3 has 15 residues. V lost 7 bases, J lost 0 bases, and 17 bases lay in between. The germline V gene has CDR1 SGHRS and CDR2 YFSETQ. The CDR3 loop reads CASAMGGAHSYEQYF. The CDR3 nucleotides are TGCGCCAGCGCCATGGGGGGGGCGCACTCCTACGAGCAGTACTTC.